This T cell receptor beta chain is drawn from a study of CD8+CD57+ T cells in acquired aplastic anemia. The use of genomic DNA as template underpinned the TCR beta VDJ and CDR3 profiling. TCRdb passed the reads through MiXCR, listing each CDR3 protein once. Among about 160,000 distinct CDR3 sequences listed, around 40% were seen once. Details on this clonotype: This sequence may be a read error, since a much larger clone differs from it by one base.

Germline assignment: CDR1 SGHRS and CDR2 YFSETQ. J was trimmed by 0 bases and V by 3 bases; bases with no gene match: 10. The CDR3 sequence is 17 residues long. The specimen sequenced was sorted CD4+, CD8+, or CD8+CD57+ T cells (not recorded which) from PBMCs. This TCR came from a human donor in good health. The chain employs TRBV5-1 and TRBJ2-3; TRBD2 aligns across 7 bases. The CDR3 region has the DNA TGCGCCAGCAGCTGGACTGGCGGGAGCCCTAGCACAGATACGCAGTATTTT. Translation: CASSWTGGSPSTDTQYF.